The 9 T cell receptor beta chains listed next were all sequenced from one sample in a study of T cell responses to AZD1222 COVID-19 vaccine. TCRdb's table, derived via immunoSEQ multiplex PCR, lists solely in-frame clones and lacks some. This table holds 75,000 to 90,000 clones, approximately 85% found once. Specimen: peripheral blood, collected on day 0 of AZD1222 vaccination. The receptors derive from an adult in good health.

The J gene is TRBJ1-2, the V gene TRBV10-3; perhaps TRBD1 as D (5 bases). The ends were cut back, 4 bases at V and 7 bases at J, with 16 bases in the middle. This CDR3 contains 14 residues. Germline assignment: CDR1 ENHRY and CDR2 SYGVKD. CDR3 loop: CAISVQRGSAGYTF. The CDR3 bases are TGTGCCATCAGTGTCCAAAGGGGATCTGCTGGCTACACCTTC.

V usage is TRBV11-3 and J usage is TRBJ2-7; TRBD1 aligns across 10 bases. The CDR3 contains 17 residues. CDR1 SGHNT and CDR2 YENEEA come from the germline V gene. J was trimmed by 0 bases and V by 4 bases; bases with no gene match: 9. This CDR3 reads CASSSGTGEPNSYEQYF. DNA of the CDR3: TGTGCCAGCAGCTCTGGGACAGGGGAGCCTAACTCCTACGAGCAGTACTTC.

The CDR3 DNA is TGTGCCAGCAGCCAAGATTATAAGTCGGAGACCCAGTACTTC. It specifies CASSQDYKSETQYF. The J gene is TRBJ2-5, the V gene TRBV4-2; D gene ambiguous. The CDR3 runs 14 residues. V was clipped by 0 bases and J by 5 bases, with 10 bases between them. Germline loops: CDR1 LGHNA, CDR2 YNFKEQ.

About this clone: This CDR3 is missing its conserved last phenylalanine or tryptophan, likely due to a read error. The limits of the CDR3 on the DNA are not certain, so only TCRdb's listed CDR3 is given. The rearrangement links TRBV6-5 to TRBJ1-2. Inclusive of both ends, the CDR3 amounts to 10 amino acids. Germline loops: CDR1 MNHEY, CDR2 SVGAGI. CDR3 sequence: CASRERDVAL.

CDR3: CASSWTLAGGLYEQFF. CDR3 sequence (DNA): TGCGCCAGCAGCTGGACTCTAGCGGGGGGGCTGTATGAGCAGTTCTTC. The chain joins TRBV4-3 to TRBJ2-1, with TRBD2 matching over 12 bases. This CDR3 spans 16 amino acids. Germline lookup yields CDR1 LGHNA and CDR2 YSLEER. With V trimmed by 5 bases and J by 8 bases, 10 bases remained unmatched.

The rearrangement links TRBV4-3 to TRBJ2-7; 7 nucleotides line up with TRBD1. The CDR3 has 18 amino acids. The V gene's germline CDR1 is LGHNA and CDR2 YSLEER. The ends lost 3 bases at V and 3 bases at J; junction bases unmatched: 17. The CDR3 region is CASSQRQGNPTVGYEQYF. DNA of the CDR3: TGCGCCAGCAGCCAGAGACAGGGAAACCCTACCGTTGGCTACGAGCAGTACTTC.

J is TRBJ1-6 and V is TRBV21-1. TRBV21-1 constitutes a pseudogene. The CDR3 loop spans 13 amino acids. CDR3 bases: TGTGCCAGCAGCAACAGGAGACCAGTGTTCTTTTTCTTT. Translated, it gives CASSNRRPVFFFF.

The V and J genes are TRBV4-1 and TRBJ2-1; D gene uncertain. The CDR3 has 16 amino acids. CDR1 MGHRA and CDR2 YSYEKL come from the germline V gene. Trimming left V 0 bases short and J 0 bases short, with 9 bases between. In nucleotides, the CDR3 is TGCGCCAGCAGCCAAGAGGGGAAGAGCTCCTACAATGAGCAGTTCTTC. Protein: CASSQEGKSSYNEQFF.

The CDR3: CASSYSGGPGNTIYF. CDR3 sequence (DNA): TGTGCCAGCAGTTACTCTGGGGGACCTGGAAACACCATATATTTT. The chain combines TRBV6-5 with TRBJ1-3, with a weak D call TRBD1 (5 bases). V was pared by 0 bases and J by 2 bases, with 8 bases between. The CDR3 loop spans 15 amino acids. The V gene's germline CDR1 is MNHEY and CDR2 SVGAGI.